This T cell receptor beta chain originates from a study of T cells in Graves' hyperthyroidism and ophthalmopathy. General study findings and limits: Model predictions of ophthalmopathy came a median approximately 6.2 months before onset. Most clonotypes expanded in the thyroid (above 0.001) were also present in blood.

PBMCs were collected from an approximately 9.2 ml volume of fresh peripheral blood. TCR beta CDR3 regions were amplified from RNA. Primed by the HTBI set, a first-round RT-PCR was run on the TCR CDR3. TCRdb itself ran the multiplex PCR reads through MiXCR, one entry per CDR3 protein. The sample holds almost 500,000 distinct CDR3 sequences, 22% seen once. In regard to this clonotype: Its antigen is currently unknown.

V gave up 4 bases and J gave up 0 bases, with 16 bases separating them. The CDR3 has 15 residues. Germline CDR1 and CDR2: DFQATT and SNEGSKA (reference sequence). The TCR sequence derives from a woman between 65 and 79 years old with Graves' ophthalmopathy. This sequence joins TRBV20-1 and TRBJ2-7, with TRBD2 as a possible D gene (7 bases). The sequencing sample was made of blood. The CDR3 region has the DNA TGCAGTGCTACGTTGGGAGGGGGGGGCTCCTACGAGCAGTACTTC. Translating it yields CSATLGGGGSYEQYF.